A single sample is the source of the 15 T cell receptor beta chains below, sequenced in a study of T cell repertoires in cytomegalovirus infection. TCRdb used MiXCR to reprocess the reads, holding one entry per CDR3 protein. This table holds around 740,000 distinct CDR3 sequences, about a third found once. The sequencing input was PBMCs. The source is a human donor in good health (CMV status not recorded). Some clones in this sample may be carry-over from other donors' samples.

J is TRBJ1-2 and V is TRBV5-1; D possibly corresponds to TRBD1 (5 bases). This CDR3 has 14 residues. Germline CDR1 SGHRS, CDR2 YFSETQ. V was shortened by 7 bases and J by 0 bases, with 13 bases between the two germline ends. CDR3 nucleotide sequence: TGCGCCAGCGGCAGGGATGGGGCTAACTATGGCTACACCTTC. It translates to CASGRDGANYGYTF.

The V gene is TRBV7-9, the J gene TRBJ1-4, with unresolved D. This CDR3 is 18 amino acids long. The V end lost 7 bases, the J end lost 5 bases, and 26 bases lay between the germline ends. CDR1 is SEHNR and CDR2 is FQNEAQ in the germline V gene (reference sequence). The CDR3 DNA sequence: TGTGCCAGCACCAAATCTAAGCGTCCGGACGTGGAAAATGAAAAACTGTTTTTT. Translation gives CASTKSKRPDVENEKLFF.

At least ten counts were recorded for this clonotype. The V call is TRBV6-1, the J call TRBJ1-3; 9 nucleotides align to TRBD1. V was pared by 5 bases and J by 2 bases, with 4 bases of the junction left unmatched. The germline V gene has CDR1 MNHNS and CDR2 SASEGT. This CDR3 spans 15 amino acids. The CDR3 region is CASSRQGVPGNTIYF. The CDR3 nucleotides read TGTGCCAGCAGTCGACAGGGGGTCCCTGGAAACACCATATATTTT.

In this sample, this clonotype turned up a few times. The genes are TRBV28 and TRBJ2-3, with a possible D match to TRBD1 (6 bases). This CDR3 comprises 15 residues. V lost 1 base and J 4 bases, leaving 12 bases between the germline ends. CDR1 is MDHEN and CDR2 is SYDVKM in the germline V gene. The CDR3 nucleotides are TGTGCCAGCAGTTTATCAGGGGTTGGCGCAGATACGCAGTATTTT. Translating it yields CASSLSGVGADTQYF.

This chain connects TRBV28 to TRBJ1-4; no clear D. Trimming removed 3 bases from V and 3 bases from J, with 11 bases in between. This CDR3 spans 15 amino acids. Germline V gives CDR1 MDHEN, CDR2 SYDVKM. CDR3 residues: CASSFSEDPNEKLFF. CDR3 DNA sequence: TGTGCCAGCAGTTTTTCCGAGGACCCTAATGAAAAACTGTTTTTT.

The CDR3: CASSQEGASQETQYF. In nucleotides, the CDR3 is TGCGCCAGCAGCCAAGAAGGGGCAAGTCAAGAGACCCAGTACTTC. The V call is TRBV4-1, the J call TRBJ2-5; D is possibly TRBD1 (5 bases). Between the trimmed V and J ends, which lost 0 bases and 2 bases, there was a span of 10 bases. Per germline, CDR1 MGHRA and CDR2 YSYEKL. This CDR3 spans 15 amino acids.

To note about this clonotype: One junction end disagrees with the germline gene, perhaps due to a read error. This chain joins TRBV7-2 and TRBJ2-6, with TRBD2 matching 8 bases. The CDR3 covers 18 residues. Per germline, CDR1 SGHTA and CDR2 FQGNSA. In DNA, the CDR3 is TGTGCCAGCAGCCCCCGCGCGAGCGGGAGTTCTGGGGCCAACGTCATGACTTTC. Protein sequence: CASSPRASGSSGANVMTF.

The V call is TRBV6-1, the J call TRBJ1-1, with D possibly TRBD1 on 6 matching bases. Germline V gene sequence: CDR1 MNHNS, CDR2 SASEGT. V was pared by 1 base and J by 0 bases, with 15 bases between. This CDR3 comprises 17 residues. The CDR3 region has the DNA TGTGCCAGCAGTGAAGATAACAGGGCAAGCATGAACACTGAAGCTTTCTTT. It translates to CASSEDNRASMNTEAFF.

Ten or more counts support this clonotype. V is TRBV5-4 and J is TRBJ2-1; maybe TRBD1 (6 bases). The V gene lost 4 bases and the J gene lost 0 bases, with 14 bases spanning the gap. This CDR3 comprises 16 residues. From germline, CDR1 is SGHNT and CDR2 YYREEE (reference sequence). As DNA, the CDR3 is TGTGCCAGCAGCCCCCGGACAGCCTCCTCCTACAATGAGCAGTTCTTC. Translation: CASSPRTASSYNEQFF.

The chain combines TRBV6-5 with TRBJ2-7; 8 bases match TRBD1. Trimming cost V 3 bases and J 3 bases; bases outside gene matches: 7. Germline loops: CDR1 MNHEY, CDR2 SVGAGI. The CDR3 contains 15 residues. The chain's CDR3 is CASSYTLTGDYEQYF. The CDR3 DNA reads TGTGCCAGCAGTTATACCCTGACAGGGGACTACGAGCAGTACTTC.

This clonotype was counted between two and nine times. The genes are TRBV12-3 or TRBV12-4 and TRBJ1-5; 10 nucleotides agree with TRBD1. CDR3 length equals 17 residues. J was trimmed by 0 bases and V by 6 bases; bases with no gene match: 8. The CDR3 DNA reads as TGTGCCAGCAGCCCGTTTGGGACAGGGGTTAGCAATCAGCCCCAGCATTTT. As protein: CASSPFGTGVSNQPQHF.

This clonotype was found many times. This chain uses TRBV7-2 with TRBJ2-1, with D perhaps TRBD1 (6 bases). Germline-derived CDR1 and CDR2 are SGHTA and FQGNSA. This CDR3 has 12 residues. Trimming removed 8 bases at V and 3 bases at J, with 8 bases between. The CDR3 nucleotides read TGTGCCAGCCTGGACAGCTACAATGAGCAGTTCTTC. This encodes CASLDSYNEQFF.

Remarks on this clonotype: At one end, the junction sequence differs from germline, possibly due to a read error. This sequence joins TRBV27 and TRBJ1-5; no reliable D call. CDR1 is MNHEY and CDR2 is SMNVEV in the germline V gene (reference sequence). The CDR3 covers 13 residues. The CDR3: CASSFGVAQPHHF. Written as DNA, the CDR3 is TGTGCCAGCAGTTTTGGGGTGGCTCAGCCCCATCATTTT.

This chain connects TRBV27 to TRBJ2-1; TRBD2 matches at 12 bases. The trim removed 4 bases at V and 7 bases at J, leaving 5 bases unmatched. CDR1 and CDR2 (germline): MNHEY, SMNVEV (reference sequence). CDR3 size: 15 residues. The CDR3 here is CASSSGLAGINEQFF. The CDR3 DNA follows: TGTGCCAGCAGTTCTGGACTAGCGGGAATTAATGAGCAGTTCTTC.

This chain joins TRBV30 and TRBJ1-1, with D perhaps TRBD1 (6 bases). Germline V CDR1 and CDR2: GTSNPN, SVGIG (reference sequence). CDR3 size: 16 residues. The V gene lost 3 bases and the J gene lost 1 base, with 18 bases spanning the gap. The CDR3 region has the DNA TGTGCCTGGAGCTCTTGGGGGGGCAGCGGGAACACTGAAGCTTTCTTT. Translating it yields CAWSSWGGSGNTEAFF.